A single sample is the source of the 18 T cell receptor beta chains below, sequenced in a study of blood T cells in healthy people across ages. Combining a sample-barcoded 5' primer with a J-beta primer mix, a second PCR ran for about 7 to 11 cycles. One entry per CDR3 protein, called by TCRdb with MiXCR from the 5' RACE reads. The data show some 730,000 distinct CDR3 sequences, about 20% seen once. The sequencing sample was made of blood. These receptor sequences come from a man in his 70s in good health.

The chain uses TRBV5-1 and TRBJ1-1; TRBD1 matches at 8 bases. Trimming removed 3 bases from V and 0 bases from J; junction bases left unmatched: 10. CDR1 is SGHRS, CDR2 YFSETQ, per germline. The CDR3 is 17 amino acids. CDR3 in amino acids: CASSSGGQGAMNTEAFF. The CDR3 nucleotides are TGCGCCAGCAGCTCCGGCGGGCAGGGGGCGATGAACACTGAAGCTTTCTTT.

J is TRBJ2-4 and V is TRBV20-1; a possible D gene is TRBD1 (7 bases). This CDR3 contains 15 residues. Trimming cost V 0 bases and J 5 bases, with 14 bases left between them. The germline V gene encodes CDR1 DFQATT and CDR2 SNEGSKA (reference sequence). DNA of the CDR3: TGCAGTGCTAGAGATCTGCGGGACAGTCAAAACATTCAGTACTTC. Translation: CSARDLRDSQNIQYF.

The V call is TRBV5-1, the J call TRBJ1-5; D gene ambiguous. The V gene lost 3 bases and the J gene lost 7 bases, with 17 bases spanning the gap. This CDR3 is 15 amino acids long. Germline CDR1 is SGHRS and CDR2 is YFSETQ. The CDR3 reads CASSYSRAVLQPQHF. DNA of the CDR3: TGCGCCAGCAGCTATTCCCGGGCCGTCTTACAGCCCCAGCATTTT.

This chain connects TRBV18 to TRBJ1-1; 8 bases agree with TRBD1. This CDR3 is built from 15 residues. Germline CDR1 reads KGHSH; CDR2 reads LQKENI. Trimming at V came to 6 bases and at J to 5 bases, leaving 11 bases not matched to a gene. CDR3 protein: CASSQDTGGGTEAFF. The DNA of the CDR3 is TGTGCCAGCTCCCAAGACACAGGGGGAGGGACTGAAGCTTTCTTT.

The chain couples TRBV6-1 to TRBJ2-3, with 9 bases that match TRBD1. Looked up from germline, CDR1 is MNHNS and CDR2 is SASEGT. The CDR3 has 16 amino acids. The ends lost 4 bases at V and 3 bases at J; junction bases unmatched: 8. Written as DNA, the CDR3 is TGTGCCAGCAGTGTCTCGGACAGGGGATCGACAGATACGCAGTATTTT. As protein: CASSVSDRGSTDTQYF.

This chain joins TRBV28 and TRBJ2-5; perhaps TRBD1 as D (6 bases). The J call may be incorrect, as the DNA end agrees better with TRBJ2-7. Germline V gene data show CDR1 as MDHEN and CDR2 as SYDVKM. The CDR3 is 15 amino acids. The CDR3 nucleotides read TGTGCCAGCAGTTTATCCCCTGCAGGGGTCTACGAGCAGTACTTC. This gives the protein CASSLSPAGVYEQYF.

V gene TRBV5-1 combines with J gene TRBJ1-5, with D tentatively TRBD1 (6 bases). Trimming pared 4 bases from V and 5 bases from J, leaving 13 bases between. Germline CDR1 SGHRS, CDR2 YFSETQ. The CDR3 has 14 residues. CDR3 nucleotide sequence: TGCGCCAGCAGCCCAGGGACACAAGATCAGCCCCAGCATTTT. This sequence encodes CASSPGTQDQPQHF.

This clonotype was seen a handful of times. The chain joins TRBV9 to TRBJ1-3; D gene unclear. This CDR3 contains 15 residues. V lost 0 bases and J lost 0, with 7 bases in between. Germline loops: CDR1 SGDLS, CDR2 YYNGEE. This CDR3 is CASSVVPASGNTIYF. CDR3 coding DNA: TGTGCCAGCAGCGTAGTCCCGGCCTCTGGAAACACCATATATTTT.

The chain is built from TRBV12-3 or TRBV12-4 and TRBJ2-7; no clear D. The CDR3 has 14 amino acids. The V and J ends lost 6 bases and 3 bases respectively, with 15 bases between them. CDR3 loop: CASSPLDGYYEQYF. The CDR3 DNA sequence: TGTGCCAGCAGCCCCTTGGACGGGTACTACGAGCAGTACTTC.

This clonotype has more than one count but fewer than ten. The CDR3 reads CSAGRFTEAFF. The DNA of the CDR3 is TGCAGCGCTGGACGATTCACTGAAGCTTTCTTT. The chain recombines TRBV29-1 with TRBJ1-1; D gene unclear. This CDR3 has 11 amino acids. Trimming stripped 7 bases from V and 4 bases from J, with 10 bases between. The germline V gene encodes CDR1 SQVTM and CDR2 ANQGSEA.

The sample holds a few counts of this clonotype. The rearrangement uses TRBV18 and TRBJ2-1; perhaps TRBD2 as D (5 bases). Germline lookup yields CDR1 KGHSH and CDR2 LQKENI. Trimming removed 6 bases at V and 3 bases at J, with 18 bases between. CDR3 length: 16 amino acids. CDR3 DNA: TGTGCCAGCTCGGTCGAGTTGGGGAGTCTCTACAATGAGCAGTTCTTC. Protein sequence: CASSVELGSLYNEQFF.

In this sample, this clonotype turned up a few times. This chain connects TRBV6-2 or TRBV6-3 to TRBJ2-1; 7 positions match TRBD1. V lost 0 bases, J lost 7 bases, and 9 bases stayed unmatched. The length of the CDR3 is 16 residues. The germline V gene encodes CDR1 MNHEY and CDR2 SVGEGT. CDR3 nucleotides: TGTGCCAGCAGTTACTCGCCCAGAGGCAGGGGGAATGAGCAGTTCTTC. This gives the protein CASSYSPRGRGNEQFF.

This chain links TRBV14 with TRBJ2-6; 11 bases fit TRBD1. The trim removed 0 bases at V and 4 bases at J, leaving 5 bases unmatched. The CDR3 consists of 18 residues. Germline-derived CDR1 and CDR2 are SGHDN and FVKESK. The CDR3 region is CASSQDGQGASGANVLTF. The CDR3 coding sequence is TGTGCCAGCAGCCAAGATGGACAGGGGGCTTCAGGGGCCAACGTCCTGACTTTC.

The CDR3 DNA is TGTGCCACCAGCAGGTCCGGGACCAAAGGACAAGAGACCCAGTACTTC. This gives the protein CATSRSGTKGQETQYF. The V and J genes are TRBV15 and TRBJ2-5; the D call may be TRBD1 or TRBD2 (5 bases each). Germline V lookup: CDR1 LNHNV, CDR2 YYDKDF (reference sequence). The CDR3 totals 16 residues. V lost 3 bases, J lost 2 bases, and 16 bases lay in between.

The CDR3 DNA is TGCAGCGCTACCGGACAGGCTTACAATGAGCAGTTCTTC. Amino acids: CSATGQAYNEQFF. The V and J genes are TRBV29-1 and TRBJ2-1; 7 bases align to TRBD1. Per germline, CDR1 SQVTM and CDR2 ANQGSEA. The CDR3 spans 13 residues. Trimming removed 7 bases from V and 4 bases from J; junction bases left unmatched: 7.

The genes are TRBV20-1 and TRBJ2-3; TRBD1 agrees at 11 bases. With 0 bases clipped from V and 3 bases from J, the junction kept 5 bases outside the gene matches. The V gene's germline CDR1 is DFQATT and CDR2 SNEGSKA (reference sequence). The CDR3 totals 16 residues. The CDR3 DNA is TGCAGTGCTAGAGATTCCGGGACAGGGGGTACAGATACGCAGTATTTT. Translated, it gives CSARDSGTGGTDTQYF.

The chain joins TRBV12-3 or TRBV12-4 to TRBJ2-3; 10 nucleotides agree with TRBD2. Germline trimming cut 7 bases from V and 4 bases from J; bases unmatched to any gene: 8. CDR3 length: 15 amino acids. In DNA form, the CDR3 reads TGTGCCAGCATGAGCTCTAGCGGGGGTGCAGATACGCAGTATTTT. The encoded protein is CASMSSSGGADTQYF.

The rearrangement joins TRBV6-6 to TRBJ1-1; 7 bases agree with TRBD1. There are 15 residues in the CDR3. CDR1 and CDR2 from the germline V gene are MNHNY and SVGAGI (reference sequence). J was trimmed by 0 bases and V by 4 bases; bases with no gene match: 5. The CDR3 is CASSSADRLNTEAFF. CDR3 sequence (DNA): TGTGCCAGCAGTTCCGCGGACAGGCTGAACACTGAAGCTTTCTTT.